Sequencing of this T cell receptor beta chain was carried out in a study of T cell changes during pregnancy in multiple sclerosis. The CDR3 sequence is 11 residues long. Germline CDR1 and CDR2: MDHEN and SYDVKM. Trimming removed 7 bases at V and 4 bases at J, with 5 bases between. Measured with immunoSEQ multiplex PCR; TCRdb has only the in-frame clones, and not every one. The sample has some 120,000 clones; roughly 96% are singletons. Only one count was recorded for this clone. Source: peripheral blood, taken after pregnancy. The sequence came from a female donor with multiple sclerosis, enrolled in a pregnancy study. The rearrangement joins TRBV28 to TRBJ1-5, with D tentatively TRBD1 (5 bases). CDR3 region: CASTGNQPQHF. CDR3 sequence (DNA): TGTGCCAGCACAGGGAATCAGCCCCAGCATTTT.